Below, 20 T cell receptor beta chains from the same sample are listed, as sequenced in a study of beta chain features in type 1 diabetes. The study's findings and limits: Moderately but significantly shorter TCRB CDR3s were found in Type 1 diabetes patients in all four CD4+ subsets.

These TCRs' antigens remain unknown. Sequenced material consisted of expressed TCRB transcripts (all of the isolated RNA was reverse transcribed). The table came from immunoSEQ multiplex PCR; TCRdb's copy has only in-frame clones and leaves some out. This table holds 600,000 or so clones, around 11% found once. The sequenced sample consisted of naive CD4+ T cells from blood. These receptors all stem from a man aged 30 to 39 with type 1 diabetes.

The V call is TRBV5-1, the J call TRBJ1-2; TRBD1 agrees at 8 bases. V was clipped by 4 bases and J by 4 bases; unmatched bases: 9. CDR1 and CDR2 (germline): SGHRS, YFSETQ. There are 15 residues in the CDR3. The chain's CDR3 is CASSPGQGQIYGYTF. DNA for the CDR3: TGCGCCAGCAGCCCCGGACAGGGCCAGATCTATGGCTACACCTTC.

The CDR3 region is CASSQLIGGQETQYF. The DNA of the CDR3 is TGCGCCAGCAGCCAGCTCATAGGGGGCCAAGAGACCCAGTACTTC. This sequence joins TRBV4-1 and TRBJ2-5, with a tentative D call TRBD1 (6 bases). Germline loops: CDR1 MGHRA, CDR2 YSYEKL. CDR3 length: 15 amino acids. The V gene lost 3 bases and the J gene lost 1 base, with 12 bases spanning the gap.

The chain carries TRBV2 and TRBJ2-6, with D uncertain. Germline V CDR1 and CDR2: SNHLY, FYNNEI. Trimming removed 7 bases from V and 0 bases from J, with 4 bases in between. The CDR3 runs 13 residues. CDR3 protein: CASKASGANVLTF. Written as DNA, the CDR3 is TGTGCCAGCAAGGCCTCTGGGGCCAACGTCCTGACTTTC. The full variable domain, with the rest looked up from reference TRBV2 and TRBJ2-6, is EPEVTQTPSHQVTQMGQEVILRCVPISNHLYFYWYRQILGQKVEFLVSFYNNEISEKSEIFDDQFSVERPDGSNFTLKIRSTKLEDSAMYFCASKASGANVLTFGAGSRLTVL.

The chain employs TRBV7-9 and TRBJ1-4; perhaps TRBD1 as D (6 bases). Germline V gene data show CDR1 as SEHNR and CDR2 as FQNEAQ (reference sequence). CDR3 length: 16 amino acids. The V and J ends lost 4 bases and 6 bases respectively, with 18 bases between them. The CDR3 sequence is CASSSPRGRGDEKLFF. CDR3 nucleotide sequence: TGTGCCAGCAGCTCCCCCCGAGGCAGGGGAGATGAAAAACTGTTTTTT.

As regards this clone: At the DNA level, this CDR3 is encoded by other sequences in the same sample as well. The CDR3 protein is CASSLLGDTQYF. The CDR3 DNA follows: TGTGCCAGCAGCTTATTAGGCGATACGCAGTATTTT. The rearrangement uses TRBV7-2 and TRBJ2-3; no definite D call. Germline V gene data show CDR1 as SGHTA and CDR2 as FQGNSA. Trimming took 2 bases from V and 6 from J, leaving 6 bases between them. The CDR3 sequence is 12 residues long. Full variable domain (missing parts from reference TRBV7-2 and TRBJ2-3): GAGVSQSPSNKVTEKGKDVELRCDPISGHTALYWYRQSLGQGLEFLIYFQGNSAPDKSGLPSDRFSAERTGGSVSTLTIQRTQQEDSAVYLCASSLLGDTQYFGPGTRLTVL.

This clone came up a few times. The V gene is TRBV19, the J gene TRBJ2-7; unclear D gene. The V end was cut by 5 bases, the J end by 3 bases, with 11 bases between. The CDR3 extends over 13 amino acids. In germline, CDR1 is LNHDA, CDR2 SQIVND (reference sequence). CDR3 loop: CASSWQMNYEQYF. The CDR3 DNA follows: TGTGCCAGTAGTTGGCAGATGAACTACGAGCAGTACTTC.

The chain combines TRBV6-6 with TRBJ2-1; D gene ambiguous. CDR1 is MNHNY and CDR2 is SVGAGI in the germline V gene (reference sequence). This CDR3 contains 14 residues. Trimming left V 7 bases short and J 0 bases short, with 10 bases between. The DNA of the CDR3 is TGTGCCAGCACTCTATTGGGCTCCTACAATGAGCAGTTCTTC. Translated, it gives CASTLLGSYNEQFF.

This clone was detected a few times. This rearrangement joins TRBV10-3 to TRBJ1-2, with D unclear. V was trimmed by 0 bases and J by 5 bases, leaving 10 bases between them. This CDR3 has 14 amino acids. Looked up from germline, CDR1 is ENHRY and CDR2 is SYGVKD. CDR3 coding DNA: TGTGCCATCAGTGAGTCGGGAATGGGATATGGCTACACCTTC. Protein sequence: CAISESGMGYGYTF.

The rearrangement links TRBV7-2 to TRBJ1-5; D is ambiguous. The V end was cut by 1 base, the J end by 3 bases, with 13 bases between. Germline-derived CDR1 and CDR2 are SGHTA and FQGNSA. The CDR3 is 16 residues long. This CDR3 is CASSLVNVQLNQPQHF. For the CDR3, the DNA is TGTGCCAGCAGCTTAGTAAACGTGCAGCTCAATCAGCCCCAGCATTTT.

As DNA, the CDR3 is TGTGCCAGTAGTATAGGCGGGGGGATCCACACTGAAGCTTTCTTT. This gives the protein CASSIGGGIHTEAFF. This sequence joins TRBV19 and TRBJ1-1, with D possibly being TRBD1 (5 bases). Germline-derived CDR1 and CDR2 are LNHDA and SQIVND (reference sequence). Between the trimmed V and J ends, which lost 1 base and 3 bases, there was a span of 12 bases. This CDR3 is built from 15 residues.

The chain has TRBV5-1 and TRBJ1-3; D is ambiguous. The CDR3 is made up of 16 amino acids. Germline assignment: CDR1 SGHRS and CDR2 YFSETQ. V was cut by 3 bases and J by 0 bases, with 13 bases left in between. The CDR3 reads CASSSQGPSSGNTIYF. The CDR3 nucleotides read TGCGCCAGCAGCTCACAAGGCCCGAGCTCTGGAAACACCATATATTTT.

This clone was detected a few times. CDR3 nucleotide sequence: TGTGCCAGCTCACCAGAAACCAGCAATCAGCCCCAGCATTTT. This sequence encodes CASSPETSNQPQHF. This sequence joins TRBV18 and TRBJ1-5; D gene ambiguous. Between the trimmed V and J ends, which lost 2 bases and 1 base, there was a span of 6 bases. Germline values: CDR1 KGHSH, CDR2 LQKENI. The CDR3 sequence is 14 residues long.

A note on this clone: A junction end diverges from the germline sequence, so it may reflect a read error. This same CDR3 is encoded by further DNA sequences in the sample. The CDR3 loop is CASSLDRYNEQFF. In DNA form, the CDR3 reads TGTGCTAGCAGCTTGGACCGGTACAATGAGCAGTTCTTC. The chain combines TRBV7-7 with TRBJ2-1; D ambiguous. CDR1 and CDR2 from the germline V gene are SSHAT and FNYEAQ (reference sequence). This CDR3 has 13 residues.

This clone has a handful of counts. The V gene is TRBV19, the J gene TRBJ2-2; 7 bases are shared with TRBD2. The V gene's germline CDR1 is LNHDA and CDR2 SQIVND (reference sequence). CDR3 size: 17 residues. V was clipped by 5 bases and J by 5 bases; unmatched bases: 14. The CDR3 DNA is TGTGCCAGTAGTGCGCCCGAGACTAGCCCGAGAACCGGGGAGCTGTTTTTT. Translated, it gives CASSAPETSPRTGELFF.

This clone has only a few counts. The rearrangement uses TRBV7-2 and TRBJ1-1, with D uncertain. The V gene's germline CDR1 is SGHTA and CDR2 FQGNSA. The CDR3 has 12 residues. The V end lost 6 bases, the J end lost 7 bases, and 12 bases lay between the germline ends. The CDR3: CASRDVGVEAFF. The CDR3 DNA reads TGTGCCAGCAGAGATGTGGGAGTTGAAGCTTTCTTT.

The chain recombines TRBV4-2 with TRBJ2-1; a weak D match, TRBD1 (6 bases). The CDR3 has 14 amino acids. Deletions cut 0 bases from V and 8 bases from J, with 11 bases between. Germline V CDR1 and CDR2: LGHNA, YNFKEQ. The CDR3 region is CASSQDYREDEQFF. DNA of the CDR3: TGTGCCAGCAGCCAAGACTACAGGGAAGATGAGCAGTTCTTC.

There are a few counts of this clone. This sequence joins TRBV7-2 and TRBJ2-1; 12 nucleotides align to TRBD2. The V and J ends lost 5 bases and 9 bases, in that order; junction bases with no gene match: 8. This CDR3 has 15 amino acids. Germline lookup yields CDR1 SGHTA and CDR2 FQGNSA. The CDR3 DNA reads as TGTGCCAGCAGCCGGACTAGCGGGGCGGCCAGTGAGCAGTTCTTC. It translates to CASSRTSGAASEQFF. Complete variable domain (other parts from reference TRBV7-2 and TRBJ2-1): GAGVSQSPSNKVTEKGKDVELRCDPISGHTALYWYRQSLGQGLEFLIYFQGNSAPDKSGLPSDRFSAERTGGSVSTLTIQRTQQEDSAVYLCASSRTSGAASEQFFGPGTRLTVL.

This clone has more than one count but fewer than ten. This CDR3 is also generated by other DNA sequences in the sample. The rearrangement joins TRBV5-1 to TRBJ2-1; D gene uncertain. Germline V gene data show CDR1 as SGHRS and CDR2 as YFSETQ. V shed 2 bases and J shed 0 bases, with 9 bases lying between them. This CDR3 contains 15 residues. The CDR3 protein is CASSLADPSYNEQFF. The CDR3 nucleotides read TGCGCCAGCAGCTTAGCAGACCCCTCCTACAATGAGCAGTTCTTC.

This clone was counted between two and nine times. This chain joins TRBV19 and TRBJ1-5; no definite D call. The CDR3 totals 15 residues. V shed 6 bases and J shed 1 base, with 13 bases lying between them. Germline V CDR1 and CDR2: LNHDA, SQIVND (reference sequence). The CDR3 spells CASSSEGMSNQPQHF. CDR3 nucleotide sequence: TGTGCCAGTAGCTCGGAGGGTATGAGCAATCAGCCCCAGCATTTT.

The chain carries TRBV29-1 and TRBJ1-4; D possibly corresponds to TRBD1 (5 bases). Germline lookup yields CDR1 SQVTM and CDR2 ANQGSEA. V shed 2 bases and J shed 7 bases, with 11 bases lying between them. CDR3 size: 13 residues. The CDR3 loop reads CSVEHGGSEKLFF. Here the CDR3 DNA reads TGCAGCGTTGAACATGGGGGGAGTGAAAAACTGTTTTTT.